This is a list of T cell receptor beta chains from one sample in a study of blood T cell repertoires in COVID-19. The assay was immunoSEQ multiplex PCR, and TCRdb's table has in-frame clones only and misses some. The data contain some 70,000 clones, 76% of them singletons. The specimen was peripheral blood. These receptors were obtained from a man aged 55 to 69 with COVID-19, enrolled during active disease. CDR3s include the opening cysteine and the closing phenylalanine or tryptophan. The order of the fields is V gene, J gene, CDR3 length, clone size, D gene, CDR3 DNA, CDR3 protein. A D gene is named only where the DNA matches it firmly. The listing skips clone size in some rows; elsewhere it reads once, few, many or a size class.

>TRBV12-3/TRBV12-4|TRBJ2-1|12|NA|NA
TGTGCCAGCAGTTTCGCGGAGAATGAGCAGTTCTTC
CASSFAENEQFF
>TRBV27|TRBJ2-3|16|NA|TRBD2
TGTGCCAGCAGTTCGAGACTAGCCTTACCCCCAGATACGCAGTATTTT
CASSSRLALPPDTQYF
>TRBV18|TRBJ1-6|14|NA|NA
TGTGCCAGCTCACCCGAAGGAGGGAGTTCACCCCTCCACTTT
CASSPEGGSSPLHF
>TRBV15|TRBJ1-1|14|once|NA
TGTGCCACCAGCAGTCCCTATGGGAACACTGAAGCTTTCTTT
CATSSPYGNTEAFF
>TRBV5-5|TRBJ1-1|14|NA|NA
TGTGCCAGCAGCTTTTTGGAGGTAGGCACTGAAGCTTTCTTT
CASSFLEVGTEAFF
>TRBV12-3/TRBV12-4|TRBJ1-1|12|NA|TRBD1
TGTGCCAGCGGGACAGCGAACACTGAAGCTTTCTTT
CASGTANTEAFF
>TRBV19|TRBJ1-5|13|NA|NA
TGTGCCAGTACTTCTCGGGGCAATCAGCCCCAGCATTTT
CASTSRGNQPQHF
>TRBV10-3|TRBJ2-7|13|NA|TRBD1
TGTGCCATCTCCGCCGACAGGGGGGACGAGCAGTACTTC
CAISADRGDEQYF
>TRBV5-1|TRBJ2-1|14|NA|NA
TGCGCCAGCAGCCCGGGGACTCCTCACAATGAGCAGTTCTTC
CASSPGTPHNEQFF
>TRBV15|TRBJ2-7|15|NA|NA
TGTGCCACCAGCAGACGGCGGCAAGAAGGATACGAGCAGTACTTC
CATSRRRQEGYEQYF
>TRBV28|TRBJ2-3|17|few|TRBD2
TGTGCCAGCACCCCCCTGATAGCGGGGGGGTTCACAGATACGCAGTATTTT
CASTPLIAGGFTDTQYF
>TRBV6-5|TRBJ1-5|14|NA|TRBD1
TGTGCCAGCAGTTATCAGGACAGGGGTCAGCCCCAGCATTTT
CASSYQDRGQPQHF
>TRBV11-2|TRBJ1-1|16|NA|TRBD1
TGTGCCAGCCGGAAGGCGACAGGGGGCTATATCACTGAAGCTTTCTTT
CASRKATGGYITEAFF
>TRBV7-9|TRBJ1-1|14|NA|NA
TGTGCCAGCAGCTTAGCAGGATCTAGCACTGAAGCTTTCTTT
CASSLAGSSTEAFF
>TRBV13|TRBJ2-1|17|NA|TRBD2
TGTGCCAGCAGCCATACCAGGGACGGGAGGGCCTACAATGAGCAGTTCTTC
CASSHTRDGRAYNEQFF
>TRBV5-1|TRBJ2-2|16|NA|TRBD1
TGCGCCAGCAGCTTGGCCGGGCAGGGGGAAACCGGGGAGCTGTTTTTT
CASSLAGQGETGELFF
>TRBV11-2|TRBJ2-1|17|NA|TRBD2
TGTGCCAGCAGCTGGGGTAGCGGGGGGGCCGGCTACAATGAGCAGTTCTTC
CASSWGSGGAGYNEQFF
>TRBV28|TRBJ1-2|13|NA|NA
TGTGCCAGCAGTTTTGGTCAGGGGTACGGCTACACCTTC
CASSFGQGYGYTF
>TRBV5-6|TRBJ2-1|16|NA|NA
TGTGCCAGCAGCTTGGGTGGCGGGACCTCCTACAATGAGCAGTTCTTC
CASSLGGGTSYNEQFF
>TRBV6-6|TRBJ2-7|14|once|NA
TGTGCCAGCAATGGGGGATCGGGGGCCTACGAGCAGTACTTC
CASNGGSGAYEQYF
>TRBV19|TRBJ1-4|15|once|NA
TGTGCCAGTAGTATCTATACAGGGTCTGGGGAAAAACTGTTTTTT
CASSIYTGSGEKLFF
>TRBV7-8|TRBJ2-1|11|few|NA
TGTGCCAGCAGCCGACGGAATGAGCAGTTCTTC
CASSRRNEQFF
>TRBV7-9|TRBJ1-3|16|NA|NA
TGTGCCAGCAGCACCCGACGGGAGAGCTCTGGAAACACCATATATTTT
CASSTRRESSGNTIYF
>TRBV10-3|TRBJ1-2|12|NA|NA
TGTGCCATCAGTGGCCAGGGCCATGGCTACACCTTC
CAISGQGHGYTF
>TRBV28|TRBJ2-7|16|NA|TRBD1
TGTGCCAGCAGTTTACCCGGGGACAGGGCCTCCTACGAGCAGTACTTC
CASSLPGDRASYEQYF
>TRBV6-5|TRBJ1-6|15|NA|NA
TGTGCCAGCAGTTACGGCAAAATCTATAATTCACCCCTCCACTTT
CASSYGKIYNSPLHF
>TRBV19|TRBJ1-3|17|NA|NA
TGTGCCAGTAGTATGGGAACAGGAACATTCTCTGGAAACACCATATATTTT
CASSMGTGTFSGNTIYF
>TRBV3-1/TRBV3-2|TRBJ1-1|16|NA|NA
TGTGCCAGCAGCCAAGGCTCAGGGCGAAGGAACACTGAAGCTTTCTTT
CASSQGSGRRNTEAFF
>TRBV4-2|TRBJ2-1|10|NA|NA
TGTGCCAGCAACCTCACTGGCGGGTTCTTC
CASNLTGGFF
>TRBV6-6|TRBJ2-2|15|NA|TRBD1
TGTGCCAGCAGCGCCGGGACAGGTGGCACCGGGGAGCTGTTTTTT
CASSAGTGGTGELFF
>TRBV19|TRBJ1-5|16|NA|NA
TGTGCCAGTAGTCCGAAGGACAGAGATTTCAATCAGCCCCAGCATTTT
CASSPKDRDFNQPQHF
>TRBV30|TRBJ1-1|12|NA|NA
TGTGCCTGGAGGCAGGGGTACACTGAAGCTTTCTTT
CAWRQGYTEAFF
>TRBV5-6|TRBJ1-3|12|NA|TRBD1
TGTGCCAGCAGCTTCACAGGGGACACCATATATTTT
CASSFTGDTIYF
>TRBV5-4|TRBJ2-7|15|NA|NA
TGTGCCAGCAGCGAGTTGAGTACAGGGCTCTACGAGCAGTACTTC
CASSELSTGLYEQYF
>TRBV10-1|TRBJ2-2|17|NA|NA
TGCGCCAGCAGTGAGTCGACAGGTGGTTGGAGTACCGGGGAGCTGTTTTTT
CASSESTGGWSTGELFF
>TRBV7-3|TRBJ2-3|18|NA|TRBD2
TGTGCCAGCAGCGCTTCCGCAGGGCTAGCGGGATACAGAGATACGCAGTATTTT
CASSASAGLAGYRDTQYF